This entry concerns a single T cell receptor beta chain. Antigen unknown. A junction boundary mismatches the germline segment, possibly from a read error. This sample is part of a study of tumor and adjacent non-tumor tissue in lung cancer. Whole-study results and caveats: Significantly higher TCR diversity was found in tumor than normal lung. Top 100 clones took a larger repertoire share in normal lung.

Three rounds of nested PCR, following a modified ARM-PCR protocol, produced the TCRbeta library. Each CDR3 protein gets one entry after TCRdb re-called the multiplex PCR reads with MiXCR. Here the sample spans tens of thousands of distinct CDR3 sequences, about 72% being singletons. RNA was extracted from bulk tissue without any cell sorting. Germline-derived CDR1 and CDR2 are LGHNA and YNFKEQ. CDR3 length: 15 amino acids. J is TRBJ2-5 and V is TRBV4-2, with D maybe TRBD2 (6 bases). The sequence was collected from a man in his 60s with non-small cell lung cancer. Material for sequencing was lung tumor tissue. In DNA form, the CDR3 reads TGTGCCAGCCAAGAGGCCTCGGAGGGTCAAGATACCCAGTACTTC. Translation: CASQEASEGQDTQYF.